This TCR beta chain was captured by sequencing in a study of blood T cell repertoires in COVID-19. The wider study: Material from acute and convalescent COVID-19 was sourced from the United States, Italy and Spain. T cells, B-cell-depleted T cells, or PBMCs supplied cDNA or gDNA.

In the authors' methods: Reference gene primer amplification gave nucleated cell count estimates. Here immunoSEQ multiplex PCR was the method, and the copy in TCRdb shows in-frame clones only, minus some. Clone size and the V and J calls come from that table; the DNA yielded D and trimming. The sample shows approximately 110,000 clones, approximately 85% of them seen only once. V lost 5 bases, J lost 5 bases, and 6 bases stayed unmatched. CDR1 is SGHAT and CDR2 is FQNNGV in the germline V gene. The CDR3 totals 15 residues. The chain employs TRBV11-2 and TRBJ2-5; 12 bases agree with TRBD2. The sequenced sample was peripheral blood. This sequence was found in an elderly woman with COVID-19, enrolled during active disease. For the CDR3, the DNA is TGTGCCAGCAGCAATCGACTAGCGGGAGTCGAGACCCAGTACTTC. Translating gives CASSNRLAGVETQYF.